The source of this TCR beta chain is a study of blood T cells in healthy people across ages. Trimming pared 6 bases from V and 2 bases from J, leaving 10 bases between. This CDR3 has 13 residues. Germline loops: CDR1 SGHAT, CDR2 FQDESV (reference sequence). For the second PCR, which ran for about 6 to 11 cycles, a sample-barcoded 5' primer and a J-beta primer mix were used. TCRdb re-called the 5' RACE reads with MiXCR, one entry per CDR3 protein. The data show roughly 570,000 distinct CDR3 sequences, with approximately 30% seen just once and approximately 17% held by the top ten. This sequence joins TRBV11-1 and TRBJ2-5; D gene unclear. The source material was blood. This TCR came from a woman in her sixties or seventies in good health. The chain's CDR3 is CASRVANQETQYF. The DNA for the CDR3 is TGTGCCAGCAGGGTGGCGAATCAAGAGACCCAGTACTTC.